A single sample gave rise to the 3 T cell receptor beta chains below, sequenced in a study of CD8 T cells in Susac syndrome. Random hexamers served to reverse transcribe roughly 0.5 to 1 ug RNA. MiXCR was run by TCRdb on the immunoSEQ multiplex PCR reads, yielding one entry per CDR3 protein. Altogether 250,000 to 350,000 distinct CDR3 sequences are present, about 91% being singletons, with the ten largest covering approximately 0.065%. Material: CD4+ T cells from PBMCs. The receptors originated from a human donor with multiple sclerosis.

J is TRBJ2-1 and V is TRBV2; either TRBD1 or TRBD2 may supply D (5 bases each). Per the germline V gene, CDR1 is SNHLY and CDR2 is FYNNEI. There are 15 residues in the CDR3. V was cut by 2 bases and J by 8 bases, with 16 bases left in between. DNA of the CDR3: TGTGCCAGCAGTGAATCCGGGACCTTACTCGATGAGCAGTTCTTC. Amino acids: CASSESGTLLDEQFF.

This chain uses TRBV20-1 with TRBJ2-7; D perhaps matches TRBD1 (6 bases). The CDR3 consists of 13 residues. The germline V gene has CDR1 DFQATT and CDR2 SNEGSKA (reference sequence). Trimming left V 6 bases short and J 7 bases short, with 19 bases between. For the CDR3, the DNA is TGCAGTGCCCAAAGTACACAGGGTTATGAGCAGTACTTC. Its protein product is CSAQSTQGYEQYF.

The V gene is TRBV19, the J gene TRBJ2-7; 9 bases are a match to TRBD1. The ends lost 5 bases at V and 3 bases at J; junction bases unmatched: 11. In germline, CDR1 is LNHDA, CDR2 SQIVND (reference sequence). This CDR3 spans 16 amino acids. CDR3 in amino acids: CASSVDRDRVIYEQYF. Written as DNA, the CDR3 is TGTGCCAGTAGTGTCGACCGGGACAGGGTGATCTACGAGCAGTACTTC.